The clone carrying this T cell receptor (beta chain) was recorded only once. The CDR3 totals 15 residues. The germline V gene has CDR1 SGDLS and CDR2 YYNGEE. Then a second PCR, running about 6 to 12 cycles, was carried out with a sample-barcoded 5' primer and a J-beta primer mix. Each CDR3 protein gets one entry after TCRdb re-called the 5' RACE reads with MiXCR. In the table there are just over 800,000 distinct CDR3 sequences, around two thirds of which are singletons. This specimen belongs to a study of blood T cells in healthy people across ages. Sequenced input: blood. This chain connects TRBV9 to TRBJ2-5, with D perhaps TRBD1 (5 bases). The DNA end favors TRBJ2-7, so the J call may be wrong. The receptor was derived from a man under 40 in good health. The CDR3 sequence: CASSVLPTGRDEQYF. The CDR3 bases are TGTGCCAGCAGCGTCCTCCCCACCGGCAGGGACGAGCAGTACTTC.